What follows are 31 T cell receptor beta chains derived from one specimen sequenced in a study of circulating and synovial CD4+ cells in juvenile arthritis. This table comes from immunoSEQ multiplex PCR, and its TCRdb copy is limited to in-frame clones, with some not included. Seen here are fewer than 35,000 clones, roughly 96% observed once, and the top ten hold less than 0.2%. The sample taken for sequencing was CD4+ T cells from blood. These TCRs come from a human donor with juvenile idiopathic arthritis.

A single count supports this clone. The chain links TRBV5-1 to TRBJ2-7, with a tentative D call TRBD1 (6 bases). The CDR3 runs 16 residues. CDR1 is SGHRS and CDR2 is YFSETQ in the germline V gene. Deletions cut 5 bases from V and 0 bases from J, with 18 bases between. For the CDR3, the DNA is TGCGCCAGCAGTCGGTATACCACAGGGACCTCCTACGAGCAGTACTTC. Protein sequence: CASSRYTTGTSYEQYF.

CDR3 protein: CASRTGGKNTEAFF. The DNA of the CDR3 is TGTGCCAGCAGAACAGGGGGCAAGAACACTGAAGCTTTCTTT. The rearrangement uses TRBV6-5 and TRBJ1-1; 9 positions match TRBD1. The CDR3 has 14 residues. Looked up from germline, CDR1 is MNHEY and CDR2 is SVGAGI. Trimming took 6 bases from V and 1 from J; bases not matched to a gene: 3.

The CDR3 DNA reads as TGTGCCAGCAGCTCCAATTACAGGGGGTACGGTTACGAGCAGTACTTC. Translation gives CASSSNYRGYGYEQYF. The chain combines TRBV5-5 with TRBJ2-7; 8 nucleotides agree with TRBD1. The CDR3 is made up of 16 amino acids. Trimming at V came to 3 bases and at J to 4 bases, leaving 12 bases not matched to a gene. CDR1 and CDR2 from the germline V gene are SGHKS and YYEKEE (reference sequence).

This clone has only one observation. The genes are TRBV10-3 and TRBJ2-5; possible D gene TRBD1, 7 bases. Germline CDR1 is ENHRY and CDR2 is SYGVKD. The length of the CDR3 is 15 residues. V lost 4 bases, J lost 5 bases, and 17 bases lay in between. DNA of the CDR3: TGTGCCATCAGTGTCGGCAGCTCAGGGGGGGAGACCCAGTACTTC. Amino acids: CAISVGSSGGETQYF.

The CDR3 here is CASSPGTGGWAAPLHF. The DNA of the CDR3 is TGCGCCAGCAGCCCGGGGACAGGGGGTTGGGCGGCACCCCTCCACTTT. The chain employs TRBV5-1 and TRBJ1-6; TRBD1 agrees at 11 bases. Germline V gene sequence: CDR1 SGHRS, CDR2 YFSETQ. After removal of 4 bases from V and 11 bases from J, the junction contained 11 bases not matched to a gene. This CDR3 is built from 16 residues. The entire variable domain, with the rest obtained from reference TRBV5-1 and TRBJ1-6, is as follows: KAGVTQTPRYLIKTRGQQVTLSCSPISGHRSVSWYQQTPGQGLQFLFEYFSETQRNKGNFPGRFSGRQFSNSRSEMNVSTLELGDSALYLCASSPGTGGWAAPLHFGNGTRLTVT.

Only one count was recorded for this clone. The rearrangement links TRBV11-3 to TRBJ2-1; the D gene is possibly TRBD2 (5 bases). The CDR3 extends over 14 amino acids. The germline V gene has CDR1 SGHNT and CDR2 YENEEA. V was cut by 8 bases and J by 4 bases, with 15 bases left in between. The CDR3 here is CASGIVGEYNEQFF. The DNA for the CDR3 is TGTGCCAGCGGCATTGTCGGGGAGTACAATGAGCAGTTCTTC.

The chain uses TRBV19 and TRBJ1-1; 8 nucleotides match TRBD1. The CDR3 is 16 residues long. The trim removed 7 bases at V and 0 bases at J, leaving 10 bases unmatched. Germline CDR1 reads LNHDA; CDR2 reads SQIVND (reference sequence). In nucleotides, the CDR3 is TGTGCCAGTACGTACGGGGACAGGCTGGTGAACACTGAAGCTTTCTTT. It specifies CASTYGDRLVNTEAFF. The variable domain in full, completed from reference TRBV19 and TRBJ1-1, reads DGGITQSPKYLFRKEGQNVTLSCEQNLNHDAMYWYRQDPGQGLRLIYYSQIVNDFQKGDIAEGYSVSREKKESFPLTVTSAQKNPTAFYLCASTYGDRLVNTEAFFGQGTRLTVV.

A single count supports this clone. This chain joins TRBV7-3 and TRBJ2-2; D remains unclear. This CDR3 contains 15 residues. V was clipped by 3 bases and J by 2 bases, with 10 bases between them. Germline CDR1 reads SGHTA; CDR2 reads FQGTGA. The CDR3 sequence: CASSFRAGNTGELFF. The CDR3 DNA follows: TGTGCCAGCAGCTTTCGTGCAGGCAACACCGGGGAGCTGTTTTTT.

As to this clone: The junction and the germline gene differ at one end; a read error may be behind it. Other nucleotide sequences from this sample produce the same CDR3. The chain combines TRBV6-1 with TRBJ1-6; TRBD1 agrees at 9 bases. There are 15 residues in the CDR3. CDR1 MNHNS and CDR2 SASEGT come from the germline V gene. CDR3 sequence: CASRRDRAYNSPLHF. The CDR3 nucleotides read TGTGCCAGCAGGAGGGACAGGGCCTATAATTCCCCCCTCCACTTT.

This chain links TRBV4-2 with TRBJ2-1; 13 bases line up with TRBD2. In germline, CDR1 is LGHNA, CDR2 YNFKEQ. CDR3 size: 17 residues. V lost 4 bases and J lost 7; bases outside the gene matches: 10. CDR3 amino acids: CASSPSGGLAGRNEQFF. The DNA for the CDR3 is TGTGCCAGCAGCCCTAGTGGGGGACTAGCGGGAAGGAATGAGCAGTTCTTC.

This sequence joins TRBV5-5 and TRBJ1-2; D might be TRBD1 (6 bases). This CDR3 contains 13 residues. The V gene lost 0 bases and the J gene lost 8 bases, with 11 bases spanning the gap. Germline assignment: CDR1 SGHKS and CDR2 YYEKEE (reference sequence). The CDR3 DNA follows: TGTGCCAGCAGCTTGGGCGGGGGGCAGGGCTACACCTTC. It specifies CASSLGGGQGYTF.

This clone was counted a single time. The chain is built from TRBV5-4 and TRBJ1-1, with D possibly TRBD1 on 6 matching bases. The ends were cut back, 5 bases at V and 1 base at J, with 12 bases in the middle. Germline V gene lookup returns CDR1 SGHNT and CDR2 YYREEE (reference sequence). This CDR3 comprises 14 residues. CDR3 DNA sequence: TGTGCCAGCAGGCCAGGGGCTACGAACACTGAAGCTTTCTTT. It encodes CASRPGATNTEAFF.

This clone was seen a handful of times. The chain is built from TRBV10-3 and TRBJ1-3; tentative D call: TRBD1 (5 bases). Trimming shortened V by 6 bases and J by 2 bases, and 8 bases separated the two germline ends. Germline assignment: CDR1 ENHRY and CDR2 SYGVKD. The CDR3 is 13 residues long. CDR3 residues: CAISTGTGNTIYF. The CDR3 DNA follows: TGTGCCATCAGCACAGGAACTGGAAACACCATATATTTT.

This clone was seen only once. The V call is TRBV30, the J call TRBJ1-5; D uncertain. This CDR3 has 16 residues. The V gene's germline CDR1 is GTSNPN and CDR2 SVGIG (reference sequence). V dropped 3 bases and J dropped 0 bases, with 15 bases sitting between them. The CDR3 here is CAWRSLTSYSNQPQHF. In DNA, the CDR3 is TGTGCCTGGAGGAGCTTAACTTCGTATAGCAATCAGCCCCAGCATTTT.

The chain combines TRBV5-1 with TRBJ2-2; the D gene is possibly TRBD2 (6 bases). CDR3 length equals 13 residues. Per germline, CDR1 SGHRS and CDR2 YFSETQ. Trimming removed 0 bases from V and 6 bases from J, with 6 bases in between. CDR3 loop: CASSLGGAGELFF. Written as DNA, the CDR3 is TGCGCCAGCAGCTTGGGGGGGGCCGGGGAGCTGTTTTTT.

This CDR3 is CASSQGGPLYTEAFF. The DNA for the CDR3 is TGTGCCAGCAGCCAGGGGGGACCCCTTTACACTGAAGCTTTCTTT. The chain joins TRBV7-2 to TRBJ1-1; TRBD1 agrees at 7 bases. This CDR3 region has 15 residues. The trim removed 5 bases at V and 3 bases at J, leaving 9 bases unmatched. Per germline, CDR1 SGHTA and CDR2 FQGNSA.

V usage is TRBV5-1 and J usage is TRBJ2-5; 13 bases line up with TRBD2. CDR1 is SGHRS, CDR2 YFSETQ, per germline. The CDR3 extends over 16 amino acids. Trimming cost V 4 bases and J 2 bases; bases outside gene matches: 5. CDR3 in amino acids: CASSGGTSGTQETQYF. CDR3 DNA sequence: TGCGCCAGCAGCGGCGGGACTAGCGGGACTCAAGAGACCCAGTACTTC.

The CDR3 nucleotides are TGTGCCATCAAGGCGGGGGGCACGGATGAGCAGTTCTTC. This codes for CAIKAGGTDEQFF. The V call is TRBV10-3, the J call TRBJ2-1, with 8 bases that match TRBD2. V gave up 7 bases and J gave up 8 bases; unmatched junction bases: 7. From germline, CDR1 is ENHRY and CDR2 SYGVKD. The length of the CDR3 is 13 residues.

The J gene is TRBJ2-2, the V gene TRBV5-4, with 7 bases that match TRBD1. CDR1 SGHNT and CDR2 YYREEE come from the germline V gene (reference sequence). CDR3 size: 16 residues. The J segment lost 6 bases and the V segment lost 0 bases, leaving 8 bases of the junction unmatched. CDR3 protein: CASSLAGMTGPGELFF. In nucleotides, the CDR3 is TGTGCCAGCAGCTTGGCCGGAATGACAGGGCCCGGGGAGCTGTTTTTT.

The chain employs TRBV5-1 and TRBJ2-5; 8 bases line up with TRBD2. Per the germline V gene, CDR1 is SGHRS and CDR2 is YFSETQ. With V trimmed by 5 bases and J by 5 bases, 11 bases remained unmatched. The CDR3 spans 15 residues. The CDR3 coding sequence is TGCGCCAGCAGTTATAGCGGGAACGGGCGCGAGACCCAGTACTTC. This translates into CASSYSGNGRETQYF.

The rearrangement joins TRBV10-3 to TRBJ2-3; unclear D gene. The CDR3 has 17 residues. Germline CDR1 is ENHRY and CDR2 is SYGVKD. V shed 0 bases and J shed 10 bases, with 23 bases lying between them. CDR3 DNA: TGTGCCATCAGTGAGTCTCACGGCCAGGCCCACTCCCTTCCGCAGTATTTT. Protein: CAISESHGQAHSLPQYF.

The chain uses TRBV9 and TRBJ1-2; D may be TRBD1 (5 bases). Germline-derived CDR1 and CDR2 are SGDLS and YYNGEE. This CDR3 comprises 14 residues. V shed 4 bases and J shed 3 bases, with 13 bases lying between them. CDR3 in amino acids: CASSSHPGDYGYTF. The CDR3 nucleotides are TGTGCCAGCAGCTCCCACCCGGGGGACTATGGCTACACCTTC.

The chain is built from TRBV18 and TRBJ1-2, with D possibly matching TRBD1 (6 bases). This CDR3 comprises 15 residues. Germline V gene lookup returns CDR1 KGHSH and CDR2 LQKENI. V was pared by 0 bases and J by 2 bases, with 10 bases between. The CDR3 nucleotides are TGTGCCAGCTCACCACCCAGGGGTGCCAACTATGGCTACACCTTC. Amino acid sequence: CASSPPRGANYGYTF. Combining the CDR3 with reference TRBV18 and TRBJ1-2 gives the whole variable domain NAGVMQNPRHLVRRRGQEARLRCSPMKGHSHVYWYRQLPEEGLKFMVYLQKENIIDESGMPKERFSAEFPKEGPSILRIQQVVRGDSAAYFCASSPPRGANYGYTFGSGTRLTVV.

This chain uses TRBV18 with TRBJ1-1, with D unresolved. Trimming cost V 3 bases and J 3 bases, with 11 bases left between them. Germline V gene data show CDR1 as KGHSH and CDR2 as LQKENI. This CDR3 is built from 14 residues. The CDR3 DNA is TGTGCCAGCTCACCCCGGCAGCTAGACACTGAAGCTTTCTTT. It translates to CASSPRQLDTEAFF.

The CDR3 sequence is CASGPPDRGREKLFF. CDR3 sequence (DNA): TGTGCCAGCGGCCCCCCGGACAGGGGGCGTGAAAAACTGTTTTTT. The chain recombines TRBV7-9 with TRBJ1-4, with 11 bases matching TRBD1. The J segment lost 7 bases and the V segment lost 8 bases, leaving 9 bases of the junction unmatched. This CDR3 region has 15 residues. Per germline, CDR1 SEHNR and CDR2 FQNEAQ (reference sequence).

Here the CDR3 reads CASSIADEQFF. The CDR3 bases are TGTGCCAGTAGCATCGCAGATGAGCAGTTCTTC. The gene calls are TRBV19 and TRBJ2-1; no clear D. Germline V gene lookup returns CDR1 LNHDA and CDR2 SQIVND (reference sequence). V lost 6 bases, J lost 8 bases, and 8 bases lay in between. The CDR3 loop spans 11 amino acids.

The chain uses TRBV21-1 and TRBJ1-3; TRBD1, the table's D call, was not compared with the DNA. TRBV21-1 corresponds to a pseudogene. The CDR3 length is 16 residues. The DNA for the CDR3 is TGTGCCAGCAGCAAAGTTATCCAGGGCGGAGGAAACACCATATATTTT. This sequence encodes CASSKVIQGGGNTIYF.

The chain couples TRBV28 to TRBJ2-7, with TRBD2 matching 9 bases. This CDR3 is built from 16 residues. Germline CDR1 is MDHEN and CDR2 is SYDVKM. The J segment lost 0 bases and the V segment lost 3 bases, leaving 6 bases of the junction unmatched. The CDR3 coding sequence is TGTGCCAGCAGTTTTACACTAGCGGGCCTCTCCTACGAGCAGTACTTC. Its protein is CASSFTLAGLSYEQYF.

This chain joins TRBV20-1 and TRBJ2-7, with D possibly being TRBD2 (5 bases). The CDR3 extends over 10 amino acids. Germline CDR1 and CDR2: DFQATT and SNEGSKA (reference sequence). Trimming pared 6 bases from V and 7 bases from J, leaving 10 bases between. CDR3 in amino acids: CSAEREEQYF. CDR3 DNA: TGCAGTGCCGAGAGGGAAGAGCAGTACTTC.

The genes are TRBV5-1 and TRBJ1-2; TRBD1 aligns across 10 bases. CDR3 length equals 14 residues. From germline, CDR1 is SGHRS and CDR2 YFSETQ. J lost 4 bases, V lost 7 bases, and 7 bases had no gene match. The CDR3 loop reads CASRGQGLPYGYTF. CDR3 bases: TGCGCCAGCCGGGGACAGGGGCTCCCCTATGGCTACACCTTC.

The chain combines TRBV19 with TRBJ2-1; 8 nucleotides agree with TRBD2. Germline CDR1 is LNHDA and CDR2 is SQIVND (reference sequence). CDR3 length equals 15 residues. V shed 0 bases, J shed 7 bases, and the junction held 5 bases outside the gene matches. CDR3 amino acids: CASSIELAALNEQFF. Written as DNA, the CDR3 is TGTGCCAGTAGTATAGAACTAGCGGCCCTGAATGAGCAGTTCTTC.